What follows are 26 T cell receptor beta chains derived from one specimen sequenced in a study of glioma-infiltrating T cells. TCR alpha and beta CDR3 regions were amplified from RNA using iRepertoire nested multiplex PCR. One entry per CDR3 protein results from TCRdb running MiXCR on the multiplex PCR reads. The sample has about 400,000 distinct CDR3 sequences, 41% seen once. The sequenced sample consisted of glioma tissue, nonneoplastic brain tissue, or PBMCs (not recorded which). These receptors originate from a human donor with low-grade glioma or glioblastoma, undergoing nonglioma brain surgery, or in good health (not recorded which).

This clonotype has ten or more counts. The gene calls are TRBV27 and TRBJ2-1, with 10 bases matching TRBD2. J gave up 2 bases and V 4 bases, and 8 bases lay outside the gene matches. The CDR3 has 17 amino acids. CDR1 is MNHEY, CDR2 SMNVEV, per germline (reference sequence). The CDR3 is CASSSLRTSGAYNEQFF. Written as DNA, the CDR3 is TGTGCCAGCAGTTCTCTTAGGACTAGCGGCGCCTACAATGAGCAGTTCTTC.

V is TRBV10-3 and J is TRBJ2-1; 8 nucleotides match TRBD2. Unmatched junction bases numbered 4, after V lost 5 bases and J lost 4 bases. CDR1 and CDR2 from the germline V gene are ENHRY and SYGVKD. CDR3 length equals 14 residues. In DNA form, the CDR3 reads TGTGCCATCAGTTCGACTAGCGAATACAATGAGCAGTTCTTC. This translates into CAISSTSEYNEQFF.

Concerning this clonotype: A much larger clone differs from this one at a single base, so this may be a read error. The rearrangement links TRBV27 to TRBJ1-2, with D possibly matching TRBD1 (5 bases). The V gene lost 3 bases and the J gene lost 7 bases, with 21 bases spanning the gap. CDR1 is MNHEY, CDR2 SMNVEV, per germline (reference sequence). The CDR3 length is 16 residues. The CDR3 here is CASSFSLAGRGCGYTF. The CDR3, as DNA: TGTGCCAGCAGTTTTTCCCTGGCAGGGCGGGGCTGTGGCTACACCTTC.

Here the CDR3 reads CSAGTSGGYEQYF. The CDR3 bases are TGCAGTGCCGGGACTAGCGGGGGCTACGAGCAGTACTTC. V and J are TRBV20-1 and TRBJ2-7, with 14 bases that match TRBD2. V lost 6 bases to trimming and J lost 3 bases; unmatched junction nucleotides: 1. The CDR3 contains 13 residues. The V gene's germline CDR1 is DFQATT and CDR2 SNEGSKA (reference sequence).

Many counts were recorded for this clonotype. The V call is TRBV7-2, the J call TRBJ2-1, with D possibly TRBD2 on 6 matching bases. Germline V CDR1 and CDR2: SGHTA, FQGNSA. Trimming removed 5 bases at V and 7 bases at J, with 15 bases between. The CDR3 spans 14 residues. The CDR3 sequence: CASSIVPRGNEQFF. As DNA, the CDR3 is TGTGCCAGCAGCATCGTACCACGGGGGAATGAGCAGTTCTTC.

This clonotype was detected only a few times. The rearrangement uses TRBV20-1 and TRBJ2-7; TRBD1 matches 10 bases. Germline CDR1 reads DFQATT; CDR2 reads SNEGSKA (reference sequence). The junction had 7 bases not matched to a gene; V was cut back by 6 bases and J by 2 bases. This CDR3 has 14 amino acids. The CDR3 sequence: CSALSGQGAYEQYF. The CDR3 DNA reads TGCAGTGCGCTCTCTGGACAGGGGGCCTACGAGCAGTACTTC.

This clonotype occurred many times. The chain uses TRBV20-1 and TRBJ1-1; TRBD1 matches 11 bases. CDR3 length equals 12 residues. CDR1 is DFQATT and CDR2 is SNEGSKA in the germline V gene (reference sequence). Trimming removed 6 bases from V and 6 bases from J; junction bases left unmatched: 3. The CDR3 DNA reads as TGCAGTGCCAGGGACAGGGGGGCTGAAGCTTTCTTT. This sequence encodes CSARDRGAEAFF.

Remarks on this clonotype: Being one base from a much bigger clone, this may be a read error. In nucleotides, the CDR3 is TGCAGTGCTAGAGACCACGTGATTTCCTACAATGAGCAGTTCTTC. It yields the protein CSARDHVISYNEQFF. The gene calls are TRBV20-1 and TRBJ2-1; no definite D call. CDR3 length equals 15 residues. CDR1 and CDR2 (germline): DFQATT, SNEGSKA (reference sequence). Trimming left V 0 bases short and J 1 base short, with 10 bases between.

This clonotype showed up many times. The chain links TRBV6-1 to TRBJ2-7, with TRBD1 matching 8 bases. Trimming cost V 8 bases and J 2 bases; bases outside gene matches: 8. CDR1 and CDR2 from the germline V gene are MNHNS and SASEGT. The CDR3 is made up of 14 amino acids. CDR3 DNA: TGTGCCAGCGCCGGGACAGGCAGACCCTACGAGCAGTACTTC. Encoded protein: CASAGTGRPYEQYF.

For this clonotype: Relative to the germline gene, one junction end is altered; a read error may explain this. V usage is TRBV12-3 or TRBV12-4 and J usage is TRBJ2-2, with 7 bases lining up with TRBD2. The CDR3 is 16 residues long. As DNA, the CDR3 is TGTGCCAGCAGCAGCACCACTAGCGCCAGCACCCGGGAGCTGTTTTTT. It specifies CASSSTTSASTRELFF.

This clonotype was recorded only once. The chain uses TRBV19 and TRBJ2-1; TRBD2 aligns across 11 bases. The germline V gene has CDR1 LNHDA and CDR2 SQIVND (reference sequence). V dropped 4 bases and J dropped 3; count of bases not matched to a gene: 8. This CDR3 spans 17 amino acids. In DNA, the CDR3 is TGTGCCAGTAGTACAGATGGGACTAGCGGAATCTACAATGAGCAGTTCTTC. It is translated as CASSTDGTSGIYNEQFF.

This clonotype has just a few counts. The chain carries TRBV20-1 and TRBJ2-1, with TRBD2 matching over 10 bases. The CDR3 loop spans 18 amino acids. The junction had 10 bases not matched to a gene; V was cut back by 1 base and J by 1 base. Germline CDR1 is DFQATT and CDR2 is SNEGSKA (reference sequence). The CDR3 here is CSARVESLAGGSYNEQFF. The DNA of the CDR3 is TGCAGTGCTAGAGTCGAATCCTTAGCGGGAGGTTCCTACAATGAGCAGTTCTTC.

This clonotype was seen many times. The CDR3 here is CASSLEAANTGELFF. The CDR3 nucleotides are TGTGCCAGCAGCTTAGAGGCAGCGAACACCGGGGAGCTGTTTTTT. The rearrangement joins TRBV7-2 to TRBJ2-2; the D is unclear. The CDR3 extends over 15 amino acids. V shed 1 base and J shed 0 bases, with 6 bases lying between them. Germline V gene sequence: CDR1 SGHTA, CDR2 FQGNSA. Full variable domain (rest looked up from reference TRBV7-2 and TRBJ2-2): GAGVSQSPSNKVTEKGKDVELRCDPISGHTALYWYRQSLGQGLEFLIYFQGNSAPDKSGLPSDRFSAERTGGSVSTLTIQRTQQEDSAVYLCASSLEAANTGELFFGEGSRLTVL.

The chain recombines TRBV7-2 with TRBJ2-2, with D possibly TRBD2 on 6 matching bases. The ends were cut back, 6 bases at V and 5 bases at J, with 13 bases in the middle. Germline assignment: CDR1 SGHTA and CDR2 FQGNSA. CDR3 length: 14 residues. This CDR3 reads CASRLIRGTGELFF. DNA for the CDR3: TGTGCCAGCAGGTTGATACGGGGGACCGGGGAGCTGTTTTTT.

In regard to this clonotype: At one boundary the junction diverges from the germline segment, which might be a read error. This chain links TRBV6-2 or TRBV6-3 with TRBJ2-5; TRBD1 matches 7 bases. This CDR3 is 13 amino acids long. CDR1 is MNHEY and CDR2 is SVGEGT in the germline V gene. DNA for the CDR3: TGTGCCAGCAGCGACAGGGTGGAAGAGACCAAGTACTTC. This translates into CASSDRVEETKYF.

The chain carries TRBV18 and TRBJ2-1, with D possibly matching TRBD2 (6 bases). Trimming left V 3 bases short and J 6 bases short, with 15 bases between. This CDR3 has 15 amino acids. The germline gives CDR1 KGHSH, CDR2 LQKENI. The CDR3 here is CASSPPGLGSNEQFF. DNA for the CDR3: TGTGCCAGCTCACCTCCGGGACTGGGTAGCAATGAGCAGTTCTTC.

This clonotype was seen a few times. V and J are TRBV6-2 or TRBV6-3 and TRBJ2-2; 12 bases are shared with TRBD2. V trimming: 0 bases; J trimming: 4 bases; junction bases outside the gene matches: 3. Germline CDR1 is MNHEY and CDR2 is SVGEGT. There are 17 residues in the CDR3. The CDR3 sequence is CASSYSTSGSSTGELFF. The CDR3 DNA reads as TGTGCCAGCAGTTACTCGACTAGCGGGAGTAGCACCGGGGAGCTGTTTTTT.

This clonotype was seen just once. The chain carries TRBV12-3 or TRBV12-4 and TRBJ2-1; 16 bases align to TRBD2. The CDR3 length is 15 residues. V shed 5 bases and J 6 bases; nucleotides not matched to a gene: 1. The CDR3 DNA reads TGTGCCAGCAGTGGGACTAGCGGGAGGGCCAATGAGCAGTTCTTC. It specifies CASSGTSGRANEQFF.

The chain recombines TRBV18 with TRBJ2-7; D gene unclear. Germline V gene data show CDR1 as KGHSH and CDR2 as LQKENI. The CDR3 contains 12 residues. V lost 6 bases to trimming and J lost 7 bases, with 13 bases between them. The CDR3 DNA is TGTGCCAGCTCCCAAATCCTGGAGGAGCAGTACTTC. Its protein product is CASSQILEEQYF.

V gene TRBV4-3 combines with J gene TRBJ1-2; possible D gene TRBD1, 5 bases. Germline CDR1 and CDR2: LGHNA and YSLEER. The CDR3 has 16 residues. Trimming took off 2 bases at V and 8 bases at J, with 21 bases between the two ends. This CDR3 is CASSQPGAKGRSGYTF. For the CDR3, the DNA is TGCGCCAGCAGCCAACCTGGCGCCAAGGGGCGATCGGGCTACACCTTC.

The chain has TRBV27 and TRBJ1-3, with no clear D. Germline V gene data show CDR1 as MNHEY and CDR2 as SMNVEV (reference sequence). Trimming pared 6 bases from V and 4 bases from J, leaving 13 bases between. The CDR3 consists of 14 residues. The CDR3 region is CASSDGHEGNTIYF. The CDR3, as DNA: TGTGCCAGCAGCGACGGTCATGAAGGAAACACCATATATTTT.

This clonotype came up a few times. The DNA of the CDR3 is TGTGCCAGCAGCTCTTATGGAGGAGGGTTTGGCTCCTATAATTCACCCCTCCACTTT. It encodes CASSSYGGGFGSYNSPLHF. The chain is built from TRBV7-9 and TRBJ1-6; D ambiguous. The length of the CDR3 is 19 residues. CDR1 SEHNR and CDR2 FQNEAQ come from the germline V gene (reference sequence). Trimming took 4 bases from V and 0 from J, leaving 19 bases between them.

The table lists this clonotype with many counts. The chain employs TRBV6-2 or TRBV6-3 and TRBJ2-1, with 7 bases aligning to TRBD2. The V segment lost 3 bases and the J segment 15 bases; nucleotides outside the gene matches: 8. The germline gives CDR1 MNHEY, CDR2 SVGEGT. The CDR3 covers 12 residues. The CDR3 here is CASSYFAGARFF. The DNA for the CDR3 is TGTGCCAGCAGTTATTTTGCGGGAGCTCGGTTCTTC.

At least ten counts were recorded for this clonotype. The rearrangement links TRBV6-1 to TRBJ2-7, with D possibly TRBD1 on 8 matching bases. CDR3 length: 15 amino acids. V was pared by 5 bases and J by 2 bases, with 16 bases between. The germline V gene encodes CDR1 MNHNS and CDR2 SASEGT. The CDR3 DNA sequence: TGTGCCAGCAGTCCCTATACAGGGGGGGCCTACGAGCAGTACTTC. It encodes CASSPYTGGAYEQYF.

The rearrangement links TRBV18 to TRBJ2-3; D is uncertain. The CDR3 runs to 13 residues. Deletions cut 2 bases from V and 5 bases from J, with 8 bases between. Per the germline V gene, CDR1 is KGHSH and CDR2 is LQKENI. The CDR3 nucleotides are TGTGCCAGCTCACCAGGGTCTGAAGATACGCAGTATTTT. Translation: CASSPGSEDTQYF.

CDR3 protein: CSATDWAGVNEQFF. CDR3 sequence (DNA): TGCAGCGCAACAGATTGGGCGGGCGTGAATGAGCAGTTCTTC. The V and J genes are TRBV29-1 and TRBJ2-1, with a tentative D call TRBD2 (5 bases). The V and J ends lost 7 bases and 7 bases respectively, with 20 bases between them. The germline V gene encodes CDR1 SQVTM and CDR2 ANQGSEA. The CDR3 sequence is 14 residues long.